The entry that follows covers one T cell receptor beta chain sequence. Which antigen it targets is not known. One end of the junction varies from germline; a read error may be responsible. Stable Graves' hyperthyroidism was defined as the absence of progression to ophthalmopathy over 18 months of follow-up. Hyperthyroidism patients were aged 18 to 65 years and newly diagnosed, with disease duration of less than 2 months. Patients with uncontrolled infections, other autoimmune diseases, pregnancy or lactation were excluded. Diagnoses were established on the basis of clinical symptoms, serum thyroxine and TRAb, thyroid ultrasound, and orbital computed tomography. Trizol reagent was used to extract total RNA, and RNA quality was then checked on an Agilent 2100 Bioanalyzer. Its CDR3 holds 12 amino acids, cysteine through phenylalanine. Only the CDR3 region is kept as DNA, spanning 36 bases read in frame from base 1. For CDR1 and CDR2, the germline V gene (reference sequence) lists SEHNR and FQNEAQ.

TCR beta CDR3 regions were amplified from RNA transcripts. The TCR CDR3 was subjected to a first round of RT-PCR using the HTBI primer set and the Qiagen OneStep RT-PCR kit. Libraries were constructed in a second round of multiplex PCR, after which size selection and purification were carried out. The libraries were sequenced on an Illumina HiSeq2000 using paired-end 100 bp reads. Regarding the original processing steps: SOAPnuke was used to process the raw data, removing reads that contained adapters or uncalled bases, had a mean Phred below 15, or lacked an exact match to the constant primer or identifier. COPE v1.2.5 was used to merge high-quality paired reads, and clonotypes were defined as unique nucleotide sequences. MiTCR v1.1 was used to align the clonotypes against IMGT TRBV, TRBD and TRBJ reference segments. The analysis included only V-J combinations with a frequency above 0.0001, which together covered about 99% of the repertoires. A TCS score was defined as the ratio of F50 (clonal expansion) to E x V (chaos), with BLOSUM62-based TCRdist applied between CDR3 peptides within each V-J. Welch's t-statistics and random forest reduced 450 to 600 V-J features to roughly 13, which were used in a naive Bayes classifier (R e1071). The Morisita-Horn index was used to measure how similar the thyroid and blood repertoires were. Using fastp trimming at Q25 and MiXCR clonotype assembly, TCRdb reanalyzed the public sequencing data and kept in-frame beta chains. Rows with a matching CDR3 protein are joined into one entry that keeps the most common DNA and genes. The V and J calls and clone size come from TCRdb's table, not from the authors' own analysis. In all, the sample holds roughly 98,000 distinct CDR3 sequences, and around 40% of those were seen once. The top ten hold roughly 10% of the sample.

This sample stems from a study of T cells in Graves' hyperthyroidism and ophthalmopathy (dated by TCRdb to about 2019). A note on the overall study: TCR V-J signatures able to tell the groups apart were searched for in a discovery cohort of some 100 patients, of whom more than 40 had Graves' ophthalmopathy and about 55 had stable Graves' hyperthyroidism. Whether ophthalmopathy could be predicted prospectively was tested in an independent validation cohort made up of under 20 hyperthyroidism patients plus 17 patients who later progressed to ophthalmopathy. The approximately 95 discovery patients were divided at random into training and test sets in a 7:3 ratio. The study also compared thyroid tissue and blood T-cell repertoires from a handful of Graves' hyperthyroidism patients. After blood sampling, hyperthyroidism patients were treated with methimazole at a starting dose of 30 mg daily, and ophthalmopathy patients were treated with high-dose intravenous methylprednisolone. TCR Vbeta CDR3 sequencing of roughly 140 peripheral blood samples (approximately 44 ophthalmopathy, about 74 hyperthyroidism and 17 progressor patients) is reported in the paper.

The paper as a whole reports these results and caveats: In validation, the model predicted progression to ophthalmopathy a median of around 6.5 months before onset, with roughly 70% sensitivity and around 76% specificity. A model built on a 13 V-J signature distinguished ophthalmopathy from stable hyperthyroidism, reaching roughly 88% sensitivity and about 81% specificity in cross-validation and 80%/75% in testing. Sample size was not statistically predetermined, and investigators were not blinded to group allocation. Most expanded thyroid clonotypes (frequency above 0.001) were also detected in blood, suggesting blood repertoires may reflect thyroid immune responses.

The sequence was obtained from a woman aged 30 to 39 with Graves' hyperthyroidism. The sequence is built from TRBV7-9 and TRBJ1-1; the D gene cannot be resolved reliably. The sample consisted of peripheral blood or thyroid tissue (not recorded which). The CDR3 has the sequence CARSLGLPEAFF. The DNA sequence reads TGTGCCCGCAGCCTCGGCCTGCCTGAAGCTTTCTTT.